Presented here are 24 T cell receptor beta chains from one specimen sequenced in a study of identifying expanded T cells in peripheral blood (dated by TCRdb to about 2019). The library was generated by the immunoSEQ multiplex PCR assay. TCRdb carries this immuneACCESS record with in-frame sequences only. Its versions omit some clonotypes, under half of them owing to an unresolved V gene in the studies checked, with the rest unexplained. The sample table shows tens of thousands of clones, and nearly 90% are seen once. The ten largest clones capture 5.5% to 7% of the sample. Sequencing input: blood. The receptors here all came from a person between 18 and 75 years old in good health.

Turning to this clone: One end of the junction is discordant with germline, which a read error may explain. This sequence joins TRBV7-9 and TRBJ2-5; 11 nucleotides line up with TRBD2. The V gene's germline CDR1 is SEHNR and CDR2 FQNEAQ (reference sequence). The CDR3 has 15 residues. CDR3 in amino acids: CASRLAGGPEETQYF. The CDR3, as DNA: TGTGCCAGCCGCTTAGCGGGGGGGCCCGAAGAGACCCAGTACTTC.

V and J are TRBV5-4 and TRBJ2-3, with a possible D match to TRBD1 (5 bases). Germline CDR1 reads SGHNT; CDR2 reads YYREEE (reference sequence). The CDR3 contains 16 residues. Between the trimmed V and J ends, which lost 0 bases and 0 bases, there was a span of 11 bases. DNA for the CDR3: TGTGCCAGCAGCTTGGCCAAGACAGCTAGCACAGATACGCAGTATTTT. Amino acids: CASSLAKTASTDTQYF.

The gene calls are TRBV27 and TRBJ2-2, with unresolved D. CDR3 length: 14 amino acids. The germline gives CDR1 MNHEY, CDR2 SMNVEV (reference sequence). V lost 6 bases and J 1 base, leaving 9 bases between the germline ends. CDR3 loop: CASRVQWNTGELFF. CDR3 nucleotides: TGTGCCAGCAGGGTACAGTGGAACACCGGGGAGCTGTTTTTT.

The V gene is TRBV2, the J gene TRBJ1-4, with unresolved D. CDR3 length: 13 residues. Trimming shortened V by 4 bases and J by 3 bases, and 6 bases separated the two germline ends. Germline loops: CDR1 SNHLY, CDR2 FYNNEI. CDR3 amino acids: CASSGPSNEKLFF. CDR3 nucleotides: TGTGCCAGCAGTGGCCCGTCTAATGAAAAACTGTTTTTT.

This clone was seen once. The chain has TRBV30 and TRBJ1-1; the D gene is possibly TRBD1 (6 bases). The CDR3 runs to 14 residues. V dropped 0 bases and J dropped 5 bases, with 13 bases sitting between them. Germline loops: CDR1 GTSNPN, CDR2 SVGIG (reference sequence). In DNA form, the CDR3 reads TGTGCCTGGAGTGTTTGGGGGGGGGCTACTGAAGCTTTCTTT. Its translation is CAWSVWGGATEAFF.

The chain combines TRBV5-8 with TRBJ2-2; no firm D call. The V gene's germline CDR1 is SGHTS and CDR2 YDEGEE. The CDR3 is made up of 16 amino acids. The ends were cut back, 4 bases at V and 0 bases at J, with 13 bases in the middle. The CDR3 sequence: CASSRGVRSNTGELFF. The CDR3 DNA follows: TGTGCCAGCAGCCGTGGCGTTAGATCGAACACCGGGGAGCTGTTTTTT.

In this sample, this clone turned up once. The chain couples TRBV6-5 to TRBJ1-1, with a tentative D call TRBD1 (6 bases). Trimming took off 3 bases at V and 7 bases at J, with 15 bases between the two ends. Per germline, CDR1 MNHEY and CDR2 SVGAGI. The CDR3 covers 14 residues. For the CDR3, the DNA is TGTGCCAGCAGTTATCGTGGCAGGGGTAATGAAGCTTTCTTT. Translated, it gives CASSYRGRGNEAFF.

This rearrangement joins TRBV5-1 to TRBJ1-1; 12 bases are shared with TRBD1. V was pared by 4 bases and J by 1 base, with 5 bases of the junction left unmatched. CDR3 length: 16 amino acids. CDR1 and CDR2 from the germline V gene are SGHRS and YFSETQ. The CDR3 spells CASSVGTGGGNTEAFF. The CDR3 bases are TGCGCCAGCAGCGTGGGGACAGGGGGCGGGAACACTGAAGCTTTCTTT.

This clone was counted between two and nine times. J is TRBJ1-2 and V is TRBV5-1, with D uncertain. The CDR3 runs 15 residues. CDR1 and CDR2 (germline): SGHRS, YFSETQ. V gave up 2 bases and J gave up 1 base, with 12 bases separating them. The CDR3 here is CASSFHHQDNYGYTF. The CDR3 DNA reads TGCGCCAGCAGCTTCCACCATCAGGATAACTATGGCTACACCTTC.

The V call is TRBV30, the J call TRBJ1-1; TRBD1 is a possible D gene (5 bases). This CDR3 is 12 amino acids long. The V gene's germline CDR1 is GTSNPN and CDR2 SVGIG (reference sequence). The V gene lost 2 bases and the J gene lost 5 bases, with 9 bases spanning the gap. The CDR3: CAWSKGVTEAFF. The CDR3 nucleotides read TGTGCCTGGAGTAAAGGGGTGACTGAAGCTTTCTTT. The entire variable domain, with the rest obtained from reference TRBV30 and TRBJ1-1, is as follows: SQTIHQWPATLVQPVGSPLSLECTVEGTSNPNLYWYRQAAGRGLQLLFYSVGIGQISSEVPQNLSASRPQDRQFILSSKKLLLSDSGFYLCAWSKGVTEAFFGQGTRLTVV.

The chain carries TRBV5-6 and TRBJ2-7; tentatively, D is TRBD1 (6 bases). V dropped 3 bases and J dropped 0 bases, with 13 bases sitting between them. Per the germline V gene, CDR1 is SGHDT and CDR2 is YYEEEE. The CDR3 loop spans 15 amino acids. CDR3 sequence reads: CASSWGTPSSYEQYF. In nucleotides, the CDR3 is TGTGCCAGCAGCTGGGGGACACCTAGCTCCTACGAGCAGTACTTC.

This clone turned up a few times. The genes are TRBV11-3 and TRBJ2-1; the match to TRBD1 covers 9 bases. The J segment lost 6 bases and the V segment lost 5 bases, leaving 11 bases of the junction unmatched. Germline V gene sequence: CDR1 SGHNT, CDR2 YENEEA. The CDR3 contains 16 residues. The CDR3 spells CASSPTTGTGFNEQFF. Here the CDR3 DNA reads TGTGCCAGCAGCCCCACTACCGGGACAGGGTTCAATGAGCAGTTCTTC.

The V gene is TRBV7-3, the J gene TRBJ2-5, with D possibly being TRBD2 (5 bases). V shed 1 base and J shed 5 bases, with 8 bases lying between them. The CDR3 is 13 amino acids. CDR1 and CDR2 from the germline V gene are SGHTA and FQGTGA. CDR3 nucleotide sequence: TGTGCCAGCAGCTTAATATCGGGGGAGACCCAGTACTTC. Residues: CASSLISGETQYF. The entire variable domain, with the rest obtained from reference TRBV7-3 and TRBJ2-5, is as follows: GAGVSQTPSNKVTEKGKYVELRCDPISGHTALYWYRQSLGQGPEFLIYFQGTGAADDSGLPNDRFFAVRPEGSVSTLKIQRTERGDSAVYLCASSLISGETQYFGPGTRLLVL.

The gene calls are TRBV5-6 and TRBJ2-7; D not resolved. Per the germline V gene, CDR1 is SGHDT and CDR2 is YYEEEE. CDR3 length: 13 amino acids. The V gene lost 0 bases and the J gene lost 2 bases, with 6 bases spanning the gap. CDR3 residues: CASSLGTTYEQYF. The DNA of the CDR3 is TGTGCCAGCAGCTTGGGCACGACCTACGAGCAGTACTTC.

This clone was picked up one time. The CDR3 is CASYVGLGDTEAFF. DNA for the CDR3: TGTGCCAGCTATGTAGGACTGGGAGACACTGAAGCTTTCTTT. The V call is TRBV6-1, the J call TRBJ1-1; no definite D call. V was trimmed by 8 bases and J by 3 bases, leaving 16 bases between them. The germline gives CDR1 MNHNS, CDR2 SASEGT. This CDR3 has 14 amino acids.

The chain has TRBV11-3 and TRBJ2-1; TRBD2 might be the D (5 bases). There are 14 residues in the CDR3. V lost 2 bases and J 9 bases, leaving 14 bases between the germline ends. Germline loops: CDR1 SGHNT, CDR2 YENEEA. The chain's CDR3 is CASSLTGVDGEQFF. The CDR3, as DNA: TGTGCCAGCAGCTTAACCGGGGTTGACGGTGAGCAGTTCTTC.

The V gene is TRBV15, the J gene TRBJ1-3; no firm D call. This CDR3 has 18 residues. The germline V gene encodes CDR1 LNHNV and CDR2 YYDKDF (reference sequence). V was trimmed by 0 bases and J by 0 bases, leaving 15 bases between them. Here the CDR3 DNA reads TGTGCCACCAGCAGAGACGCCCTGGGGAGCACCTCTGGAAACACCATATATTTT. Its translation: CATSRDALGSTSGNTIYF.

This clone appeared once. The V gene is TRBV27, the J gene TRBJ2-7, with D possibly matching TRBD1 (5 bases). The CDR3 loop spans 16 amino acids. Germline CDR1 and CDR2: MNHEY and SMNVEV (reference sequence). Trimming shortened V by 4 bases and J by 5 bases, and 21 bases separated the two germline ends. CDR3 nucleotides: TGTGCCAGCAGTTCCGCGGCTGGACATTCCAAAAACGAGCAGTACTTC. Translation gives CASSSAAGHSKNEQYF.

The chain couples TRBV18 to TRBJ1-5; D may be TRBD1 (5 bases). The CDR3 runs 13 residues. CDR1 KGHSH and CDR2 LQKENI come from the germline V gene. The V gene lost 2 bases and the J gene lost 6 bases, with 8 bases spanning the gap. CDR3 residues: CASSPGTGQPQHF. DNA for the CDR3: TGTGCCAGCTCACCAGGGACGGGTCAGCCCCAGCATTTT.

The chain links TRBV7-2 to TRBJ1-1; 7 bases fit TRBD1. This CDR3 spans 16 amino acids. V gave up 5 bases and J gave up 0 bases; unmatched junction bases: 9. CDR1 and CDR2 (germline): SGHTA, FQGNSA. CDR3 protein: CASSPWSGTVNTEAFF. The CDR3 DNA reads TGTGCCAGCAGCCCGTGGTCCGGGACAGTGAACACTGAAGCTTTCTTT.

The table lists this clone with a count of one. V and J are TRBV5-1 and TRBJ2-2; tentative D call: TRBD2 (6 bases). Germline CDR1 and CDR2: SGHRS and YFSETQ. V was clipped by 2 bases and J by 0 bases, with 11 bases between them. CDR3 length: 16 residues. CDR3 in DNA: TGCGCCAGCAGCTTTTTAGCGGAATCGAACACCGGGGAGCTGTTTTTT. This sequence encodes CASSFLAESNTGELFF.

The rearrangement joins TRBV7-9 to TRBJ1-1; maybe TRBD1 (5 bases). V gave up 2 bases and J gave up 3 bases, with 16 bases separating them. Germline values: CDR1 SEHNR, CDR2 FQNEAQ (reference sequence). This CDR3 has 16 amino acids. This CDR3 is CASSLFGRGTDTEAFF. CDR3 DNA: TGTGCCAGCAGCTTATTTGGGAGGGGTACGGACACTGAAGCTTTCTTT.

This chain connects TRBV4-1 to TRBJ1-2; TRBD1 agrees at 9 bases. Trimming took 0 bases from V and 1 from J; bases not matched to a gene: 9. The germline gives CDR1 MGHRA, CDR2 YSYEKL. This CDR3 is 18 amino acids long. The chain's CDR3 is CASSQDPRGQGNNYGYTF. The DNA of the CDR3 is TGCGCCAGCAGCCAAGATCCGCGGGGACAGGGAAATAACTATGGCTACACCTTC.

The gene calls are TRBV7-3 and TRBJ1-6; no reliable D call. The V end was cut by 0 bases, the J end by 3 bases, with 6 bases between. Germline CDR1 and CDR2: SGHTA and FQGTGA. This CDR3 spans 15 amino acids. The CDR3 here is CASSLTTHYNSPLHF. In DNA form, the CDR3 reads TGTGCCAGCAGCTTAACGACACACTATAATTCACCCCTCCACTTT.